Each of the 3 T cell receptor beta chains below was sequenced from the same sample in a study of shared clonotypes between healthy human individuals. The table came from immunoSEQ multiplex PCR; TCRdb's copy has only in-frame clones and leaves some out. The sample holds 170,000 or so clones, approximately 70% seen once. Input material: memory CD4+ T cells sorted from blood. Subset specified: CD45RA-negative fraction. These TCRs come from a young man in good health.

The gene calls are TRBV5-4 and TRBJ1-3; D not resolved. This CDR3 has 17 amino acids. Trimming left V 3 bases short and J 0 bases short, with 16 bases between. The germline CDR1 and CDR2 sequences are SGHNT and YYREEE (reference sequence). CDR3 bases: TGTGCCAGCAGCTCTGAAGGTCTGCCCGTCTCTGGAAACACCATATATTTT. Encoded protein: CASSSEGLPVSGNTIYF.

V and J are TRBV29-1 and TRBJ2-6; 11 bases map to TRBD1. Germline V gene data show CDR1 as SQVTM and CDR2 as ANQGSEA. The CDR3 is 16 residues long. With 5 bases clipped from V and 0 bases from J, the junction kept 3 bases outside the gene matches. CDR3 residues: CSVRDRGVSGANVLTF. CDR3 nucleotides: TGCAGCGTTAGGGACAGGGGGGTCTCTGGGGCCAACGTCCTGACTTTC.

The gene calls are TRBV29-1 and TRBJ2-3; D is unclear. Per germline, CDR1 SQVTM and CDR2 ANQGSEA. The ends were cut back, 3 bases at V and 2 bases at J, with 6 bases in the middle. The CDR3 extends over 12 amino acids. DNA for the CDR3: TGCAGCGTTGAGGCACTCACAGATACGCAGTATTTT. Translation gives CSVEALTDTQYF.